This TCR beta chain was retrieved from a study of molecular identifiers for immune sequencing clone quantification. TCRdb passed the PCR reads through MiXCR, listing each CDR3 protein once. Among some 93,000 distinct CDR3 sequences, 21% were seen once, and the ten largest hold around 1%. Trimming took off 6 bases at V and 0 bases at J, with 19 bases between the two ends. Germline values: CDR1 MNHEY, CDR2 SVGEGT. The CDR3 is 17 amino acids. The sample holds one count of this clonotype. This may be a read error, as it is one base from a much larger clone. This chain uses TRBV6-2 or TRBV6-3 with TRBJ2-3, with a tentative D call TRBD2 (5 bases). The sequenced material came from naive CD8+ T cells from blood, with Jurkat cell RNA spiked in. Subset of the sample: FACS-sorted CD8+CD4-CCR7+CD45RA+ naive T cells. The receptor was isolated from a human donor in good health. Some libraries in this study had Jurkat cell RNA spiked in. CDR3 DNA sequence: TGTGCCAGCAGCCAATCACGAAGCGGTTCTAGCACAGATACGCAGTATTTT. Its protein product is CASSQSRSGSSTDTQYF.